Included here is one TCR beta chain sequence, with context. What it recognizes is unknown. The source of the sample is a study of T cell responses to AZD1222 COVID-19 vaccine. Turning to the study itself: Investigators merged groups given second doses at roughly 4 or roughly 12 weeks.

Study observations and caveats: There were vaccine-associated CD4 TCRs across spike, dominant at 160-218 and 743-854. After the peak T cell response, and only then, were repertoires sampled. The donor group comprised mostly white British people and more females; the analysis possibly underestimated clonal diversity.

V was shortened by 1 base and J by 3 bases, with 15 bases between the two germline ends. The CDR3 length is 17 residues. Germline loops: CDR1 SEHNR, CDR2 FQNEAQ (reference sequence). Assay used: immunoSEQ multiplex PCR; TCRdb lists only in-frame clones, some missing. This table holds 150,000 to 200,000 clones, roughly 92% found once. The sequence was collected from an adult in good health. The chain is built from TRBV7-9 and TRBJ1-4; D is undetermined. Sequenced here: peripheral blood, sampled on day 0 of AZD1222 vaccination. This CDR3 reads CASSLELGVVANEKLFF. The CDR3 bases are TGTGCCAGCAGCTTAGAACTGGGAGTAGTGGCTAATGAAAAACTGTTTTTT.